A selection of T cell receptor beta chains follows, all from one sample in a study of blood T cell repertoires in COVID-19. Produced via immunoSEQ multiplex PCR; TCRdb's table is partial and in-frame only. The data show about 670,000 clones, with 75% to 90% seen just once and 0.2% to 0.3% held by the top ten. Sequenced material: peripheral blood. The receptors here all came from a woman aged 18-30 years with acute or convalescent COVID-19. Both conserved end residues are part of each CDR3. The D gene is left open where the match is weak. Not all rows give a size; the values are once, few, many and, for expanded clones, a class.

j_gene: TRBJ2-1
abundance: -
d_gene: -
v_gene: TRBV7-2
CDR3aa: CASSSRYGLLDEQFF
CDR3nt: TGTGCCAGCAGCTCTAGGTACGGCCTGCTGGATGAGCAGTTCTTC

j_gene: TRBJ2-1
abundance: -
d_gene: -
v_gene: TRBV29-1
CDR3aa: CSVPSLGQPGVSRGSYNEQFF
CDR3nt: TGCAGCGTTCCGTCCCTCGGACAGCCGGGTGTGTCTCGTGGCTCCTACAATGAGCAGTTCTTC

j_gene: TRBJ1-2
abundance: -
d_gene: -
v_gene: TRBV19
CDR3aa: CASDLAGTGYTF
CDR3nt: TGTGCCAGTGACCTGGCAGGCACCGGCTACACCTTC

j_gene: TRBJ1-5
abundance: once
d_gene: -
v_gene: TRBV6-2/TRBV6-3
CDR3aa: CASSSNSYQPQHF
CDR3nt: TGTGCCAGCAGTTCCAACAGCTATCAGCCCCAGCATTTT

j_gene: TRBJ1-3
abundance: -
d_gene: TRBD1
v_gene: TRBV6-6
CDR3aa: CASSRDRVLSNSGNTIYF
CDR3nt: TGTGCCAGCAGTCGGGACAGGGTGCTATCCAACTCTGGAAACACCATATATTTT

j_gene: TRBJ2-1
abundance: -
d_gene: -
v_gene: TRBV27
CDR3aa: CASSLLGAPSSYNEQFF
CDR3nt: TGTGCCAGCAGTTTATTGGGGGCCCCTTCTTCCTACAATGAGCAGTTCTTC

j_gene: TRBJ2-5
abundance: -
d_gene: -
v_gene: TRBV19
CDR3aa: CASSIAGAAQYF
CDR3nt: TGTGCCAGTAGTATAGCCGGAGCGGCCCAGTACTTC

j_gene: TRBJ1-6
abundance: -
d_gene: TRBD1
v_gene: TRBV4-3
CDR3aa: CASSQDTGGDSPLHF
CDR3nt: TGCGCCAGCAGCCAGGACACAGGGGGGGATTCACCCCTCCACTTT

j_gene: TRBJ2-3
abundance: -
d_gene: -
v_gene: TRBV5-1
CDR3aa: CASSLGYRRETDTQYF
CDR3nt: TGCGCCAGCAGCTTGGGGTACAGGAGGGAGACAGATACGCAGTATTTT

j_gene: TRBJ1-5
abundance: -
d_gene: -
v_gene: TRBV6-2/TRBV6-3
CDR3aa: CASSYGQGRGPQHF
CDR3nt: TGTGCCAGCAGTTACGGTCAAGGACGGGGGCCCCAGCATTTT

j_gene: TRBJ1-1
abundance: few
d_gene: TRBD1
v_gene: TRBV4-3
CDR3aa: CASSYLTGSGTEAFF
CDR3nt: TGCGCCAGCAGCTATTTGACAGGGTCCGGCACTGAAGCTTTCTTT

j_gene: TRBJ2-5
abundance: -
d_gene: TRBD2
v_gene: TRBV20-1
CDR3aa: CSASGFGLAGGPETQYF
CDR3nt: TGCAGTGCTAGTGGCTTCGGACTAGCGGGGGGGCCGGAGACCCAGTACTTC

j_gene: TRBJ1-2
abundance: once
d_gene: TRBD1
v_gene: TRBV4-1
CDR3aa: CASSQGLGDRENYGYTF
CDR3nt: TGCGCCAGCAGCCAAGGGCTAGGGGACAGGGAGAACTATGGCTACACCTTC

j_gene: TRBJ1-3
abundance: -
d_gene: -
v_gene: TRBV9
CDR3aa: CASSVNPGDSGNTIYF
CDR3nt: TGTGCCAGCAGCGTAAACCCAGGCGACTCTGGAAACACCATATATTTT

j_gene: TRBJ1-2
abundance: -
d_gene: TRBD1
v_gene: TRBV6-5
CDR3aa: CASSSPAWTGAGGYTF
CDR3nt: TGTGCCAGCAGTTCCCCGGCCTGGACAGGGGCCGGCGGCTACACCTTC

j_gene: TRBJ1-6
abundance: -
d_gene: -
v_gene: TRBV21-1
CDR3aa: CASWDRANSPLHF
CDR3nt: TGTGCCAGCTGGGACAGGGCTAATTCACCCCTCCACTTT

j_gene: TRBJ2-1
abundance: -
d_gene: TRBD2
v_gene: TRBV12-5
CDR3aa: CASGLRGGLIEQFF
CDR3nt: TGTGCTAGTGGTTTGCGGGGGGGCCTCATTGAGCAGTTCTTC

j_gene: TRBJ1-2
abundance: once
d_gene: -
v_gene: TRBV7-8
CDR3aa: CASSYRVGYGYTF
CDR3nt: TGTGCCAGCAGCTACAGGGTCGGCTATGGCTACACCTTC

j_gene: TRBJ2-6
abundance: -
d_gene: TRBD1
v_gene: TRBV4-1
CDR3aa: CASSTRGTGANVLTF
CDR3nt: TGCGCCAGCAGCACCAGGGGGACCGGGGCCAACGTCCTGACTTTC

j_gene: TRBJ1-1
abundance: -
d_gene: TRBD1
v_gene: TRBV6-5
CDR3aa: CASRLEDRVNTEAFF
CDR3nt: TGTGCCAGCAGACTCGAAGACAGGGTGAACACTGAAGCTTTCTTT

j_gene: TRBJ1-2
abundance: -
d_gene: -
v_gene: TRBV4-1
CDR3aa: CASSQAQGSQGYTF
CDR3nt: TGCGCCAGCAGCCAAGCCCAGGGGTCGCAGGGCTACACCTTC

j_gene: TRBJ1-1
abundance: -
d_gene: -
v_gene: TRBV7-2
CDR3aa: CASSPRLRGNTEAFF
CDR3nt: TGTGCCAGCAGCCCCCGCCTCAGGGGTAACACTGAAGCTTTCTTT

j_gene: TRBJ2-3
abundance: -
d_gene: TRBD2
v_gene: TRBV19
CDR3aa: CASRGDWLAGEGDTQYF
CDR3nt: TGTGCCAGTAGGGGCGACTGGTTAGCGGGGGAGGGAGATACGCAGTATTTT

j_gene: TRBJ1-2
abundance: -
d_gene: -
v_gene: TRBV5-1
CDR3aa: CASSLGQHYGYTF
CDR3nt: TGCGCCAGCAGCTTGGGACAACACTATGGCTACACCTTC

j_gene: TRBJ2-7
abundance: -
d_gene: TRBD1
v_gene: TRBV10-3
CDR3aa: CAISPRRQGWYEQYF
CDR3nt: TGTGCCATCAGTCCCCGCAGACAGGGTTGGTACGAGCAGTACTTC

j_gene: TRBJ1-2
abundance: -
d_gene: TRBD1
v_gene: TRBV27
CDR3aa: CACSLSGGSDGYTF
CDR3nt: TGTGCCTGCAGTCTATCAGGGGGATCGGATGGCTACACCTTC

j_gene: TRBJ1-2
abundance: -
d_gene: TRBD1
v_gene: TRBV4-3
CDR3aa: CASSHGEGGNYGYTF
CDR3nt: TGCGCCAGCAGCCACGGAGAAGGGGGCAATTATGGCTACACCTTC

j_gene: TRBJ1-5
abundance: -
d_gene: TRBD1
v_gene: TRBV19
CDR3aa: CASSTSDREGQPQHF
CDR3nt: TGTGCCAGTAGTACCTCGGACAGGGAAGGTCAGCCCCAGCATTTT

j_gene: TRBJ2-1
abundance: -
d_gene: -
v_gene: TRBV27
CDR3aa: CAPQGLPINEQFF
CDR3nt: TGTGCCCCCCAAGGACTACCTATCAATGAGCAGTTCTTC

j_gene: TRBJ1-3
abundance: -
d_gene: -
v_gene: TRBV4-2
CDR3aa: CASSQDDRSISGNTIYF
CDR3nt: TGTGCCAGCAGCCAAGACGACAGGTCGATCTCTGGAAACACCATATATTTT

j_gene: TRBJ2-1
abundance: -
d_gene: -
v_gene: TRBV5-4
CDR3aa: CASSPGSYNEQFF
CDR3nt: TGTGCCAGCTCTCCAGGCTCCTACAATGAGCAGTTCTTC

j_gene: TRBJ2-2
abundance: -
d_gene: TRBD1
v_gene: TRBV7-9
CDR3aa: CASSPRQGAGTGELFF
CDR3nt: TGTGCCAGCAGCCCGAGACAGGGGGCTGGAACCGGGGAGCTGTTTTTT

j_gene: TRBJ2-3
abundance: -
d_gene: TRBD2
v_gene: TRBV5-4
CDR3aa: CASSSGGRGAPTDTQYF
CDR3nt: TGTGCCAGCAGCTCGGGGGGGCGGGGGGCCCCCACAGATACGCAGTATTTT

j_gene: TRBJ1-1
abundance: -
d_gene: -
v_gene: TRBV6-1
CDR3aa: CASEGYTEAFF
CDR3nt: TGTGCCAGTGAGGGCTACACTGAAGCTTTCTTT

j_gene: TRBJ2-7
abundance: -
d_gene: -
v_gene: TRBV3-1/TRBV3-2
CDR3aa: CASSQGPRGYEQYF
CDR3nt: TGTGCCAGCAGCCAAGGGCCCAGGGGCTACGAGCAGTACTTC

j_gene: TRBJ2-3
abundance: once
d_gene: -
v_gene: TRBV5-1
CDR3aa: CASSLANTQYF
CDR3nt: TGCGCCAGCAGCCTCGCGAATACGCAGTATTTT

j_gene: TRBJ2-1
abundance: -
d_gene: -
v_gene: TRBV6-4
CDR3aa: CASSDERSHSYNEQFF
CDR3nt: TGTGCCAGCAGTGACGAGCGGAGCCACTCCTACAATGAGCAGTTCTTC

j_gene: TRBJ1-6
abundance: -
d_gene: TRBD1
v_gene: TRBV7-2
CDR3aa: CASSSGGQLAPLHF
CDR3nt: TGTGCCAGCAGCTCCGGGGGACAGCTTGCACCCCTCCACTTT

j_gene: TRBJ1-6
abundance: -
d_gene: -
v_gene: TRBV6-2/TRBV6-3
CDR3aa: CASSYSGTSSPLHF
CDR3nt: TGTGCCAGCAGTTACTCGGGCACCTCATCACCCCTCCACTTT

j_gene: TRBJ2-7
abundance: -
d_gene: TRBD2
v_gene: TRBV2
CDR3aa: CATLRSGDTQSSYEQYF
CDR3nt: TGTGCCACACTTCGTAGCGGGGACACTCAATCTTCCTACGAGCAGTACTTC

j_gene: TRBJ2-7
abundance: -
d_gene: TRBD1
v_gene: TRBV9
CDR3aa: CASSPWDRGGDEQYF
CDR3nt: TGTGCCAGCAGCCCCTGGGACAGGGGTGGGGACGAGCAGTACTTC

j_gene: TRBJ1-2
abundance: -
d_gene: -
v_gene: TRBV2
CDR3aa: CASSAPTGRGGYTF
CDR3nt: TGTGCCAGCAGTGCACCGACGGGGAGGGGAGGCTACACCTTC

j_gene: TRBJ1-2
abundance: -
d_gene: -
v_gene: TRBV5-4
CDR3aa: CASSSSGEGYGYTF
CDR3nt: TGTGCCAGCAGTTCTTCAGGGGAGGGCTATGGCTACACCTTC

j_gene: TRBJ2-3
abundance: -
d_gene: TRBD2
v_gene: TRBV20-1
CDR3aa: CSASLSWTSGVTQYF
CDR3nt: TGCAGTGCTAGTTTGTCTTGGACTAGCGGGGTGACGCAGTATTTT

j_gene: TRBJ1-2
abundance: -
d_gene: -
v_gene: TRBV19
CDR3aa: CASAGPGDYGYTF
CDR3nt: TGTGCCAGCGCGGGACCCGGGGACTATGGCTACACCTTC

j_gene: TRBJ2-6
abundance: -
d_gene: TRBD1
v_gene: TRBV19
CDR3aa: CASDDRGSGANVLTF
CDR3nt: TGTGCCAGCGACGACAGGGGGAGTGGGGCCAACGTCCTGACTTTC

j_gene: TRBJ2-5
abundance: -
d_gene: -
v_gene: TRBV15
CDR3aa: CATSKGSGWENQETQYF
CDR3nt: TGTGCCACCAGCAAAGGATCGGGATGGGAAAACCAAGAGACCCAGTACTTC

j_gene: TRBJ1-4
abundance: -
d_gene: TRBD1
v_gene: TRBV7-9
CDR3aa: CASSILTGDEKLFF
CDR3nt: TGTGCCAGCAGCATACTGACAGGGGATGAAAAACTGTTTTTT

j_gene: TRBJ2-1
abundance: -
d_gene: -
v_gene: TRBV24-1
CDR3aa: CATGEGGAYNEQFF
CDR3nt: TGTGCCACCGGGGAGGGGGGGGCCTACAATGAGCAGTTCTTC